The 21 T cell receptor beta chains in this list originate from one sample, sequenced in a study of blood T cell repertoires in COVID-19. Data came from immunoSEQ multiplex PCR; TCRdb stores just in-frame clones and leaves some out. The sample lists 150,000 to 190,000 clones; under 90% were seen once. The source material was PBMCs or T cells enriched from blood (not recorded which). These receptors all stem from a man between 45 and 60 years old who had recovered from COVID-19.

In this sample, this clone turned up once. An end of the junction differs from the germline gene, which may be a read error. The V call is TRBV29-1, the J call TRBJ1-5; D not certain. The CDR3 sequence is 12 residues long. The germline CDR1 and CDR2 sequences are SQVTM and ANQGSEA. CDR3 nucleotides: TGCAGCGTTGGTAATTACAATCAGCCCCAGCGTTTT. Encoded protein: CSVGNYNQPQRF.

This chain connects TRBV11-2 to TRBJ2-7; D possibly corresponds to TRBD2 (6 bases). With 3 bases removed from V and 2 bases from J, the gap between germline ends came to 14 bases. CDR3 size: 15 residues. CDR1 and CDR2 from the germline V gene are SGHAT and FQNNGV. This CDR3 is CASSFLGTGAYEQYF. The CDR3 nucleotides read TGTGCCAGCAGCTTCCTCGGGACGGGGGCCTACGAGCAGTACTTC. The entire variable domain, with the rest obtained from reference TRBV11-2 and TRBJ2-7, is as follows: EAGVAQSPRYKIIEKRQSVAFWCNPISGHATLYWYQQILGQGPKLLIQFQNNGVVDDSQLPKDRFSAERLKGVDSTLKIQPAKLEDSAVYLCASSFLGTGAYEQYFGPGTRLTVT.

V is TRBV5-1 and J is TRBJ1-6; 12 positions match TRBD1. CDR3 length: 14 amino acids. The germline V gene has CDR1 SGHRS and CDR2 YFSETQ. V trimming: 4 bases; J trimming: 10 bases; junction bases outside the gene matches: 3. The CDR3 nucleotides read TGCGCCAGCAGCGAGGGACAGGGGGCATCACCCCTCCACTTT. Protein: CASSEGQGASPLHF.

This chain uses TRBV7-2 with TRBJ2-2; 7 bases are shared with TRBD1. The V segment lost 5 bases and the J segment 1 base; nucleotides outside the gene matches: 10. This CDR3 region has 17 residues. CDR1 and CDR2 from the germline V gene are SGHTA and FQGNSA. Here the CDR3 DNA reads TGTGCCAGCAGCCGGTATACAGGGGAATGGAACACCGGGGAGCTGTTTTTT. Translation gives CASSRYTGEWNTGELFF.

This chain links TRBV7-9 with TRBJ1-4; D is possibly TRBD1 (5 bases). Germline V gene sequence: CDR1 SEHNR, CDR2 FQNEAQ (reference sequence). The CDR3 loop spans 16 amino acids. V lost 1 base and J 5 bases, leaving 14 bases between the germline ends. CDR3 in DNA: TGTGCCAGCAGCTTAGTCGGCCTGGGGGGAAATGAAAAACTGTTTTTT. Its translation: CASSLVGLGGNEKLFF.

V is TRBV7-9 and J is TRBJ1-6; D ambiguous. The V gene lost 1 base and the J gene lost 6 bases, with 10 bases spanning the gap. In germline, CDR1 is SEHNR, CDR2 FQNEAQ (reference sequence). The CDR3 runs 15 residues. CDR3: CASSLVDMANSPLHF. DNA for the CDR3: TGTGCCAGCAGCTTAGTAGACATGGCTAATTCACCCCTCCACTTT.

The genes are TRBV12-3 or TRBV12-4 and TRBJ1-1; a possible D gene is TRBD1 (5 bases). This CDR3 has 13 amino acids. V was shortened by 6 bases and J by 4 bases, with 12 bases between the two germline ends. In nucleotides, the CDR3 is TGTGCCAGCAGGCGACAGTTGGGCACTGAAGCTTTCTTT. Translation gives CASRRQLGTEAFF.

V usage is TRBV19 and J usage is TRBJ1-5, with a weak D call TRBD1 (5 bases). V was shortened by 7 bases and J by 5 bases, with 15 bases between the two germline ends. Looked up from germline, CDR1 is LNHDA and CDR2 is SQIVND (reference sequence). The CDR3 runs to 14 residues. CDR3 nucleotide sequence: TGTGCCAGTAAACCCTCCAGGGTGGATCAGCCCCAGCATTTT. Protein sequence: CASKPSRVDQPQHF. Together with reference TRBV19 and TRBJ1-5, the CDR3 gives the full variable domain: DGGITQSPKYLFRKEGQNVTLSCEQNLNHDAMYWYRQDPGQGLRLIYYSQIVNDFQKGDIAEGYSVSREKKESFPLTVTSAQKNPTAFYLCASKPSRVDQPQHFGDGTRLSIL.

CDR3 coding DNA: TGTGCCAGTAGTATTGACAGCCGCGGCAATTCACCCCTCCACTTT. Translating gives CASSIDSRGNSPLHF. This sequence joins TRBV19 and TRBJ1-6; possibly TRBD1 for D (5 bases). Germline V gene data show CDR1 as LNHDA and CDR2 as SQIVND (reference sequence). The CDR3 has 15 amino acids. Trimming cost V 3 bases and J 7 bases, with 13 bases left between them.

The chain joins TRBV5-6 to TRBJ1-5; possible D gene TRBD1, 5 bases. This CDR3 contains 14 residues. Germline-derived CDR1 and CDR2 are SGHDT and YYEEEE. The germline V and J ends were trimmed by 2 bases and 7 bases, with 13 bases remaining between them. CDR3 amino acids: CASSLGRGGQPQHF. The CDR3 bases are TGTGCCAGCAGCTTAGGAAGGGGAGGACAGCCCCAGCATTTT. The whole variable domain, filled in from reference TRBV5-6 and TRBJ1-5, reads DAGVTQSPTHLIKTRGQQVTLRCSPKSGHDTVSWYQQALGQGPQFIFQYYEEEERQRGNFPDRFSGHQFPNYSSELNVNALLLGDSALYLCASSLGRGGQPQHFGDGTRLSIL.

The chain uses TRBV6-2 or TRBV6-3 and TRBJ2-3; D remains unclear. The CDR3 covers 15 residues. Germline CDR1 is MNHEY and CDR2 is SVGEGT. With 1 base removed from V and 4 bases from J, the gap between germline ends came to 12 bases. The CDR3 protein is CASSYYASWADTQYF. Written as DNA, the CDR3 is TGTGCCAGCAGTTACTATGCTAGTTGGGCAGATACGCAGTATTTT.

The V and J genes are TRBV19 and TRBJ2-2; TRBD2 agrees at 9 bases. Germline CDR1 reads LNHDA; CDR2 reads SQIVND (reference sequence). This CDR3 is built from 17 residues. J gave up 6 bases and V 7 bases, and 15 bases lay outside the gene matches. The DNA of the CDR3 is TGTGCCAGTAACGCACCTGGACTAGCGATGAGGGCCGGGGAGCTGTTTTTT. Protein product: CASNAPGLAMRAGELFF.

This chain connects TRBV6-1 to TRBJ2-3; 11 bases fit TRBD1. The CDR3 length is 16 residues. Trimming removed 1 base from V and 3 bases from J; junction bases left unmatched: 3. The germline V gene encodes CDR1 MNHNS and CDR2 SASEGT. The CDR3 sequence: CASSEGTGGWTDTQYF. The CDR3 DNA is TGTGCCAGCAGTGAAGGGACAGGGGGCTGGACAGATACGCAGTATTTT.

The chain has TRBV23-1 and TRBJ2-1; TRBD2 matches 7 bases. TRBV23-1 is filed as an ORF, its function uncertain. The CDR3 is made up of 17 amino acids. The V gene end was trimmed by 0 bases and the J gene end by 5 bases; junction bases not matched to a gene: 10. CDR3 nucleotides: TGCGCCAGCAGTCAATCGAGGGCGGGGGAGCCCCACAATGAGCAGTTCTTC. This sequence encodes CASSQSRAGEPHNEQFF.

V is TRBV14 and J is TRBJ2-3, with 8 bases matching TRBD1. V lost 4 bases and J lost 0; bases outside the gene matches: 3. This CDR3 is 15 amino acids long. Germline loops: CDR1 SGHDN, CDR2 FVKESK. CDR3 loop: CASSRRTGSTDTQYF. CDR3 nucleotide sequence: TGTGCCAGCAGCCGTCGGACAGGGAGCACAGATACGCAGTATTTT.

The V and J genes are TRBV2 and TRBJ2-7; 7 nucleotides align to TRBD1. This CDR3 is 14 amino acids long. Germline CDR1 and CDR2: SNHLY and FYNNEI. V gave up 4 bases and J gave up 0 bases; unmatched junction bases: 3. The CDR3 reads CASSARGHSYEQYF. DNA for the CDR3: TGTGCCAGCAGTGCGAGGGGGCACTCCTACGAGCAGTACTTC.

The chain joins TRBV2 to TRBJ2-3; unclear D gene. This CDR3 comprises 13 residues. In germline, CDR1 is SNHLY, CDR2 FYNNEI. V was trimmed by 6 bases and J by 0 bases, leaving 7 bases between them. The CDR3 here is CASSEESTDTQYF. The DNA for the CDR3 is TGTGCCAGCAGCGAGGAAAGCACAGATACGCAGTATTTT.

The chain carries TRBV6-5 and TRBJ1-1; 7 bases fit TRBD1. The germline V gene has CDR1 MNHEY and CDR2 SVGAGI. The CDR3 runs to 14 residues. Trimming took 7 bases from V and 3 from J; bases not matched to a gene: 8. In DNA, the CDR3 is TGTGCCAGCACTAAGGACAGGCGGTACACTGAAGCTTTCTTT. It specifies CASTKDRRYTEAFF.

This clone appeared a few times. The chain is built from TRBV5-8 and TRBJ1-1; a weak D match, TRBD1 (5 bases). V lost 9 bases and J 0 bases, leaving 9 bases between the germline ends. The CDR3 consists of 12 residues. Per the germline V gene, CDR1 is SGHTS and CDR2 is YDEGEE. The DNA for the CDR3 is TGTGCCATTGCAGGGTTGAACACTGAAGCTTTCTTT. The encoded protein is CAIAGLNTEAFF.

J is TRBJ1-4 and V is TRBV6-6; the match to TRBD1 covers 8 bases. Looked up from germline, CDR1 is MNHNY and CDR2 is SVGAGI (reference sequence). This CDR3 is built from 14 residues. The V gene end was trimmed by 7 bases and the J gene end by 8 bases; junction bases not matched to a gene: 9. The CDR3 nucleotides are TGTGCCAGCATCCACGGGACAGGTTACGAAAAACTGTTTTTT. It yields the protein CASIHGTGYEKLFF.

The chain recombines TRBV2 with TRBJ1-4; perhaps TRBD1 as D (6 bases). Trimming cost V 6 bases and J 5 bases, with 16 bases left between them. The V gene's germline CDR1 is SNHLY and CDR2 FYNNEI. This CDR3 has 15 residues. The CDR3 region is CASRLPRDKNEKLFF. CDR3 DNA: TGTGCCAGCAGACTCCCCCGGGACAAGAATGAAAAACTGTTTTTT.